The rows below give T cell receptor beta chains drawn from one sample of a study of shared clonotypes between healthy human individuals. The assay was immunoSEQ multiplex PCR, and TCRdb's table has in-frame clones only and misses some. The sample consists of around 2.1 million clones, approximately 94% of them appearing once. The sequencing input was naive CD8+ T cells from PBMCs. These receptors all come from a man between 18 and 35 years old in good health. Some clones in this sample may be carry-over from other donors' samples. CDR3s include the opening cysteine and the closing phenylalanine or tryptophan. Each record gives: J gene, D gene, clone size, V gene, CDR3 protein, CDR3 DNA. D genes are given only for firm matches. Only some rows state a clone size, as once, few, many or a class for expanded clones.

j_call: TRBJ2-7; d_call: NA; clone_size: NA; v_call: TRBV6-5; cdr3_aa: CASSYQIGQSYEQYF; cdr3_nt: TGTGCCAGCAGTTACCAGATTGGACAGTCCTACGAGCAGTACTTC
j_call: TRBJ2-1; d_call: TRBD2; clone_size: NA; v_call: TRBV29-1; cdr3_aa: CSVEGTSGTRGQFF; cdr3_nt: TGCAGCGTTGAAGGGACTAGCGGGACTCGAGGCCAGTTCTTC
j_call: TRBJ2-7; d_call: NA; clone_size: NA; v_call: TRBV5-6; cdr3_aa: CASSLGQSYEQYF; cdr3_nt: TGTGCCAGCAGCTTGGGGCAATCCTACGAGCAGTACTTC
j_call: TRBJ2-3; d_call: NA; clone_size: NA; v_call: TRBV10-3; cdr3_aa: CAISETKLAESTDTQYF; cdr3_nt: TGTGCCATCAGTGAGACGAAACTAGCAGAAAGCACAGATACGCAGTATTTT
j_call: TRBJ2-1; d_call: TRBD1; clone_size: NA; v_call: TRBV13; cdr3_aa: CASTRLQGAGEQFF; cdr3_nt: TGTGCCAGCACCCGTTTACAGGGGGCAGGTGAGCAGTTCTTC
j_call: TRBJ2-5; d_call: NA; clone_size: NA; v_call: TRBV6-1; cdr3_aa: CASSSDISKGETQYF; cdr3_nt: TGTGCCAGCAGTTCAGACATTTCGAAGGGGGAGACCCAGTACTTC
j_call: TRBJ2-7; d_call: NA; clone_size: NA; v_call: TRBV11-2; cdr3_aa: CASSIGTLYEQYF; cdr3_nt: TGTGCCAGCAGCATCGGGACACTATACGAGCAGTACTTC
j_call: TRBJ2-1; d_call: TRBD2; clone_size: NA; v_call: TRBV27; cdr3_aa: CASSVAGGPYEQFF; cdr3_nt: TGTGCCAGCAGTGTAGCGGGAGGGCCCTATGAGCAGTTCTTC
j_call: TRBJ2-3; d_call: NA; clone_size: NA; v_call: TRBV19; cdr3_aa: CASSKVGTDTQYF; cdr3_nt: TGTGCCAGTAGTAAGGTCGGCACAGATACGCAGTATTTT
j_call: TRBJ1-5; d_call: NA; clone_size: few; v_call: TRBV27; cdr3_aa: CASTAGRNQPQHF; cdr3_nt: TGTGCCAGCACAGCAGGGAGAAATCAGCCCCAGCATTTT
j_call: TRBJ1-4; d_call: NA; clone_size: NA; v_call: TRBV27; cdr3_aa: CASSPIKENEKLFF; cdr3_nt: TGTGCCAGCAGTCCAATTAAGGAGAATGAAAAACTGTTTTTT
j_call: TRBJ1-2; d_call: TRBD1; clone_size: NA; v_call: TRBV27; cdr3_aa: CASSLRVGTGVVLNYGYTF; cdr3_nt: TGTGCCAGCAGTTTAAGAGTGGGGACAGGGGTAGTCCTTAACTATGGCTACACCTTC
j_call: TRBJ2-7; d_call: TRBD2; clone_size: NA; v_call: TRBV5-6; cdr3_aa: CASSLGLAVYEQYF; cdr3_nt: TGTGCCAGCAGCCTCGGACTAGCGGTTTACGAGCAGTACTTC
j_call: TRBJ2-4; d_call: NA; clone_size: NA; v_call: TRBV5-1; cdr3_aa: CASTGGSEAEWVNQYF; cdr3_nt: TGCGCCAGCACGGGTGGGAGTGAAGCTGAGTGGGTGAATCAGTACTTC
j_call: TRBJ1-2; d_call: TRBD1; clone_size: NA; v_call: TRBV7-8; cdr3_aa: CASSLDRTGGDPPYGYTF; cdr3_nt: TGTGCCAGCAGCTTAGATCGGACAGGGGGTGATCCGCCCTATGGCTACACCTTC
j_call: TRBJ2-7; d_call: NA; clone_size: NA; v_call: TRBV19; cdr3_aa: CASSIRLDRVEQYF; cdr3_nt: TGTGCCAGTAGTATCCGACTGGACCGGGTGGAGCAGTACTTC
j_call: TRBJ2-1; d_call: NA; clone_size: NA; v_call: TRBV29-1; cdr3_aa: CSVEDPHRGLANEQFF; cdr3_nt: TGCAGCGTTGAAGACCCCCATCGAGGGCTAGCCAATGAGCAGTTCTTC
j_call: TRBJ2-3; d_call: TRBD2; clone_size: NA; v_call: TRBV7-3; cdr3_aa: CASSLLAGGFTDTQYF; cdr3_nt: TGTGCCAGCAGCCTACTAGCGGGAGGGTTCACAGATACGCAGTATTTT
j_call: TRBJ1-4; d_call: NA; clone_size: NA; v_call: TRBV29-1; cdr3_aa: CSVYNEKLFF; cdr3_nt: TGCAGCGTTTATAATGAAAAACTGTTTTTT
j_call: TRBJ2-5; d_call: NA; clone_size: NA; v_call: TRBV9; cdr3_aa: CASSVEVGVGETQYF; cdr3_nt: TGTGCCAGCAGCGTAGAGGTGGGGGTAGGCGAGACCCAGTACTTC
j_call: TRBJ2-6; d_call: NA; clone_size: NA; v_call: TRBV2; cdr3_aa: CASSELGAGANVLTF; cdr3_nt: TGTGCCAGCAGTGAATTGGGGGCTGGGGCCAACGTCCTGACTTTC
j_call: TRBJ2-1; d_call: TRBD2; clone_size: once; v_call: TRBV9; cdr3_aa: CASSVVRAGAYNEQFF; cdr3_nt: TGTGCCAGCAGCGTAGTTCGAGCGGGAGCCTACAATGAGCAGTTCTTC